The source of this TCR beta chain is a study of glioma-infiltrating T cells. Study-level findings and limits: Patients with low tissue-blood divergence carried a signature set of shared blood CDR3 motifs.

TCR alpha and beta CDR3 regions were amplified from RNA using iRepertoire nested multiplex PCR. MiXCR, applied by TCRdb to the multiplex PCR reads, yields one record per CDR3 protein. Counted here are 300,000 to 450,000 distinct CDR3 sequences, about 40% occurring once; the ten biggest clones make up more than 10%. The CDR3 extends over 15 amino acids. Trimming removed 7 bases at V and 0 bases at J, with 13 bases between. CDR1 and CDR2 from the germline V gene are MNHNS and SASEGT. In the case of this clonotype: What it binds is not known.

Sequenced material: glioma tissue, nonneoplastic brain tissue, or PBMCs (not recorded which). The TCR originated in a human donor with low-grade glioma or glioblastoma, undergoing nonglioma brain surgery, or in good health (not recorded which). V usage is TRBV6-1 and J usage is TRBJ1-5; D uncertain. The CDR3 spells CASNAAPNSNQPQHF. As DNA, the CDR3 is TGTGCCAGCAACGCAGCGCCGAATAGCAATCAGCCCCAGCATTTT.